What follows are 11 T cell receptor beta chains derived from one specimen sequenced in a study of blood T cells in healthy people across ages. It was with a sample-barcoded 5' primer and a J-beta primer mix that a second PCR of about 6 to 12 cycles was run. A single record per CDR3 protein comes from TCRdb applying MiXCR to the 5' RACE reads. The repertoire has 1.5 million to 2 million distinct CDR3 sequences, 28% of them found once; the top ten carry more than 6%. The specimen was blood. These receptor sequences come from a woman aged 25 to 39 in good health.

Only a few counts were recorded for this clonotype. The chain links TRBV6-5 to TRBJ1-2, with 7 positions matching TRBD1. J lost 8 bases, V lost 5 bases, and 14 bases had no gene match. The CDR3 runs 15 residues. Germline lookup yields CDR1 MNHEY and CDR2 SVGAGI. As DNA, the CDR3 is TGTGCCAGCAGTCCCTGGACAGTAACAGGGGCGGGCTACACCTTC. It translates to CASSPWTVTGAGYTF.

This clonotype was seen a handful of times. The J gene is TRBJ2-7, the V gene TRBV18, with TRBD1 matching over 7 bases. Germline-derived CDR1 and CDR2 are KGHSH and LQKENI. With V trimmed by 3 bases and J by 6 bases, 8 bases remained unmatched. The CDR3 spans 14 residues. The CDR3 here is CASSPETGSAEQYF. The CDR3 bases are TGTGCCAGCTCACCTGAGACAGGGTCTGCCGAGCAGTACTTC. The variable domain in full, with the rest retrieved from reference TRBV18 and TRBJ2-7, is NAGVMQNPRHLVRRRGQEARLRCSPMKGHSHVYWYRQLPEEGLKFMVYLQKENIIDESGMPKERFSAEFPKEGPSILRIQQVVRGDSAAYFCASSPETGSAEQYFGPGTRLTVT.

To note about this clonotype: The junction departs from germline at one end; a sequencing error may be responsible. The CDR3 spells CASRFKRTGGRLSTGGLFF. The CDR3 nucleotides read TGTGCCAGCAGATTTAAACGGACAGGGGGCCGGTTGTCCACCGGGGGGCTGTTTTTT. The rearrangement uses TRBV12-3 or TRBV12-4 and TRBJ2-2; the match to TRBD1 covers 11 bases. CDR3 length: 19 residues.

This clonotype was picked up a small number of times. This chain links TRBV2 with TRBJ2-7; either TRBD1 or TRBD2 may supply D (6 bases each). Germline CDR1 is SNHLY and CDR2 is FYNNEI. V lost 10 bases to trimming and J lost 2 bases, with 21 bases between them. The CDR3 covers 15 residues. The CDR3 loop is CATQGGWGATYEQYF. The DNA of the CDR3 is TGTGCCACCCAAGGAGGGTGGGGGGCAACCTACGAGCAGTACTTC.

The rearrangement joins TRBV6-5 to TRBJ1-5; D perhaps matches TRBD1 (5 bases). CDR1 and CDR2 (germline): MNHEY, SVGAGI. The V gene lost 0 bases and the J gene lost 6 bases, with 9 bases spanning the gap. The CDR3 has 14 residues. The CDR3 region is CASSYSKGVQPQHF. The DNA for the CDR3 is TGTGCCAGCAGTTACTCGAAAGGGGTTCAGCCCCAGCATTTT.

This clonotype was seen ten or more times. The rearrangement joins TRBV5-1 to TRBJ2-1; D call uncertain. V was cut by 0 bases and J by 6 bases, with 10 bases left in between. The CDR3 spans 14 residues. CDR1 and CDR2 (germline): SGHRS, YFSETQ. Here the CDR3 reads CASSLGAVGNEQFF. CDR3 sequence (DNA): TGCGCCAGCAGCTTGGGAGCCGTCGGCAATGAGCAGTTCTTC.

This chain links TRBV10-3 with TRBJ2-5; 7 nucleotides match TRBD1. CDR1 is ENHRY, CDR2 SYGVKD, per germline. This CDR3 contains 15 residues. J lost 11 bases, V lost 7 bases, and 19 bases had no gene match. In DNA form, the CDR3 reads TGTGCCATCACTACTGGACAGGTGGGATACAATGAGCAGTACTTC. Protein sequence: CAITTGQVGYNEQYF.

In DNA, the CDR3 is TGTGCCAGCAGCTTATCCCCCTCGAGTAACAATGAGCAGTACTTC. Its protein product is CASSLSPSSNNEQYF. The rearrangement joins TRBV7-2 to TRBJ2-5; no definite D call. Per the germline V gene, CDR1 is SGHTA and CDR2 is FQGNSA. Trimming shortened V by 2 bases and J by 11 bases, and 21 bases separated the two germline ends. The CDR3 is 15 residues long.

This clonotype appeared many times. This chain joins TRBV28 and TRBJ2-3, with 8 bases lining up with TRBD1. Germline CDR1 is MDHEN and CDR2 is SYDVKM. After removal of 10 bases from V and 3 bases from J, the junction contained 12 bases not matched to a gene. The CDR3 spans 15 residues. The CDR3 region has the DNA TGTGCCACGCGATGGGACAGGAGGGGGACAGATACGCAGTATTTT. This sequence encodes CATRWDRRGTDTQYF.

The rearrangement uses TRBV12-5 and TRBJ2-7; D assignment may be TRBD1 or TRBD2 (5 bases each). The germline V gene has CDR1 LGHNT and CDR2 FRNRAP. The CDR3 has 18 amino acids. Trimming cost V 0 bases and J 0 bases, with 18 bases left between them. Here the CDR3 DNA reads TGTGCTAGTGGTTTGGTAGAAAGGGTCGGGACGGACTCCTACGAGCAGTACTTC. Translation: CASGLVERVGTDSYEQYF.

Concerning this clonotype itself: A read error is likely, as this CDR3 ends without the conserved phenylalanine or tryptophan. The chain has TRBV5-1 and TRBJ2-2, with D unclear. Germline-derived CDR1 and CDR2 are SGHRS and YFSETQ. Trimming stripped 7 bases from V and 4 bases from J, with 8 bases between. The CDR3 consists of 12 residues. The CDR3 reads CASGSATGELFL. The CDR3 DNA reads TGCGCCAGCGGATCTGCCACCGGGGAGCTGTTTTTG.